This TCR beta chain was found in a study of identical twins. MiXCR, applied by TCRdb to the 5' RACE reads, yields one record per CDR3 protein. The sample has more than 400,000 distinct CDR3 sequences, 12% to 15% seen once. These sequences were also reported in another study, on yellow fever vaccine responses in identical twins.

This clonotype was obtained from a woman between 18 and 30 years old in good health. Sequenced sample: CD4+ T cells sorted from blood.

CDR3: CASSLDPGTEQFF. The CDR3 DNA reads as TGCGCCAGCAGCCTAGATCCAGGGACTGAGCAGTTCTTC. The chain carries TRBV5-1 and TRBJ2-1, with D perhaps given as TRBD1 or TRBD2 (5 bases each). This CDR3 has 13 amino acids. Trimming removed 4 bases at V and 9 bases at J, with 14 bases between. The V gene's germline CDR1 is SGHRS and CDR2 YFSETQ.